This TCR beta chain was sequenced during a study of shared clonotypes between healthy human individuals. In the study overall: CD8 memory received one plate per donor, CD8 naive two, CD4 memory three and CD4 naive three.

Replicate PCRs from sorted subsets contained roughly 200 ng DNA, which is roughly 30,000 T cell genomes. The assay was immunoSEQ multiplex PCR, and TCRdb's table has in-frame clones only and misses some. The sample carries roughly 700,000 clones, around 74% recorded once. On this clone itself: Its antigen is not known.

Notes on the study in general: For sorted subsets, rarefaction showed incomplete sequencing despite large depth. Generation of non-shared clonotypes was less probable than generation of clonotypes shared by all four donors.

This clonotype originated in a young woman in good health. Sequenced: memory CD4+ T cells sorted from blood. As for subset: CD45RA-negative fraction.

The CDR3 region is CASRPTGDQPQHF. The CDR3 DNA follows: TGTGCCAGCCGTCCGACAGGGGATCAGCCCCAGCATTTT. The chain has TRBV18 and TRBJ1-5, with 8 bases identical to TRBD1. V dropped 8 bases and J dropped 5; count of bases not matched to a gene: 5. This CDR3 spans 13 amino acids. Per germline, CDR1 KGHSH and CDR2 LQKENI.